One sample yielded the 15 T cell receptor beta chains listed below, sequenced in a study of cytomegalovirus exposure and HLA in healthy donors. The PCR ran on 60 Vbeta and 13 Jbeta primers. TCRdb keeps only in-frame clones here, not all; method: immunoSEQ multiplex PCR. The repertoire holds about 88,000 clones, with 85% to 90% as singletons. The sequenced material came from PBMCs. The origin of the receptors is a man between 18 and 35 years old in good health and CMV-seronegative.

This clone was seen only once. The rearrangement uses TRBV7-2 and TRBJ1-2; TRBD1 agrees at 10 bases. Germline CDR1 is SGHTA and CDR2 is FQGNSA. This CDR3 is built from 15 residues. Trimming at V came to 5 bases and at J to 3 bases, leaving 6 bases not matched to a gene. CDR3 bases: TGTGCCAGCAGCCGGAGACAGGGGGCGGACTATGGCTACACCTTC. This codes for CASSRRQGADYGYTF.

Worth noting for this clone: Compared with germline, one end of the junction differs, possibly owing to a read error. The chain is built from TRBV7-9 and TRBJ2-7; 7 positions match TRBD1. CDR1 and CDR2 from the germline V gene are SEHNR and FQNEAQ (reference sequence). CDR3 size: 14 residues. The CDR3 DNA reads TGTGCCAGCAGCTTAGCGGGACAGTCCTCCGAGCAGTACTTC. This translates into CASSLAGQSSEQYF.

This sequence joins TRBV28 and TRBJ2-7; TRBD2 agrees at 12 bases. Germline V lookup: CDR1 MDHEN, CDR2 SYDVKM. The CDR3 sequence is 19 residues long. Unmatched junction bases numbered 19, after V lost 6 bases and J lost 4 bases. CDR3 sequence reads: CASSVLLTSGRPRGYEQYF. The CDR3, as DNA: TGTGCCAGCAGCGTACTACTAACTAGCGGGAGGCCGAGGGGATACGAGCAGTACTTC.

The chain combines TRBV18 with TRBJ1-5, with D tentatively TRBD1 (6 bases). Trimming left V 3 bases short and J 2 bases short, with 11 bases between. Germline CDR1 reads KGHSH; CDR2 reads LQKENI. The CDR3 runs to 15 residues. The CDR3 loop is CASSPQGRGNQPQHF. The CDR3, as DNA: TGTGCCAGCTCACCTCAGGGGAGAGGCAATCAGCCCCAGCATTTT.

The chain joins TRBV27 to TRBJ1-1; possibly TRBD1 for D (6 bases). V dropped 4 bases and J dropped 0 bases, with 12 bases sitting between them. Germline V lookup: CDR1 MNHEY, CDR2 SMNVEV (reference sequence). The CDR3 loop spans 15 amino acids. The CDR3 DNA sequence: TGTGCCAGCAGTTCCCTGGGGGCCTTGAACACTGAAGCTTTCTTT. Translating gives CASSSLGALNTEAFF.

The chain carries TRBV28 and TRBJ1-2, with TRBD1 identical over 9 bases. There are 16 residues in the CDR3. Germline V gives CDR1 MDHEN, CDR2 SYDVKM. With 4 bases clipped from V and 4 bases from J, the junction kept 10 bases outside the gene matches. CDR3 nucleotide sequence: TGTGCCAGCAGTTCAACCCCAAGGGACAGGGTCTATGGCTACACCTTC. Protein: CASSSTPRDRVYGYTF.

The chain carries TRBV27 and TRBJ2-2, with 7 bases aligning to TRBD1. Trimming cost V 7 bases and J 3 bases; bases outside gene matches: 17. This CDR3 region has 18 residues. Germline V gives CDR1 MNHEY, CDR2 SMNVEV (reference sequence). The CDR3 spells CASTQPLRGQDYTGELFF. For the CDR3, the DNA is TGTGCCAGCACCCAACCCCTGAGGGGGCAAGACTACACCGGGGAGCTGTTTTTT.

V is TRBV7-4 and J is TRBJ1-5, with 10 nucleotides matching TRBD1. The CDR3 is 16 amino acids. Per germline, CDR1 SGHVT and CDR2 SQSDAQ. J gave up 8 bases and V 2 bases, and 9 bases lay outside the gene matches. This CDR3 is CASSLSETGGWEPQHF. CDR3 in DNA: TGTGCCAGCAGCTTAAGCGAGACAGGGGGCTGGGAGCCCCAGCATTTT.

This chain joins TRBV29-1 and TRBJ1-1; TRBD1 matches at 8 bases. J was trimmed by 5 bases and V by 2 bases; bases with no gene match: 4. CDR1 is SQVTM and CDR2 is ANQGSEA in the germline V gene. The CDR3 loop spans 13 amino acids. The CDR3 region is CSVEWTGRTEAFF. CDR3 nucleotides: TGCAGCGTTGAATGGACAGGGAGGACTGAAGCTTTCTTT. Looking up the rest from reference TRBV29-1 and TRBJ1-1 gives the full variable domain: SAVISQKPSRDICQRGTSLTIQCQVDSQVTMMFWYRQQPGQSLTLIATANQGSEATYESGFVIDKFPISRPNLTFSTLTVSNMSPEDSSIYLCSVEWTGRTEAFFGQGTRLTVV.

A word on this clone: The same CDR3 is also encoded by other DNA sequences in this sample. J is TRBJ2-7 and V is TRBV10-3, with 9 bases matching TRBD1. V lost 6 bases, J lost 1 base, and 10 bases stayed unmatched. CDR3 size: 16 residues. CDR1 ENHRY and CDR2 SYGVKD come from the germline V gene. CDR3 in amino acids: CAISGAGQGHSYEQYF. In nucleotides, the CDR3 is TGTGCCATCAGCGGAGCTGGACAGGGGCATTCCTACGAGCAGTACTTC.

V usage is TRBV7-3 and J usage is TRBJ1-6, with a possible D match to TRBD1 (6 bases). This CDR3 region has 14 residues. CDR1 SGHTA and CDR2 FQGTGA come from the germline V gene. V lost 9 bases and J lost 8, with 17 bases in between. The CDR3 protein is CARPNRDRDSPLHF. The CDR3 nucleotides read TGTGCCAGACCAAACAGGGATCGGGATTCACCCCTCCACTTT.

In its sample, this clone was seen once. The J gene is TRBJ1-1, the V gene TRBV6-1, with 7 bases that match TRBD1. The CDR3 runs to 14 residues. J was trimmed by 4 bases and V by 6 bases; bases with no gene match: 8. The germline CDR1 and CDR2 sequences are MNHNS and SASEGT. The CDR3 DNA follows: TGTGCCAGCAGGTACAGGGGAGAGGGCACTGAAGCTTTCTTT. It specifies CASRYRGEGTEAFF.

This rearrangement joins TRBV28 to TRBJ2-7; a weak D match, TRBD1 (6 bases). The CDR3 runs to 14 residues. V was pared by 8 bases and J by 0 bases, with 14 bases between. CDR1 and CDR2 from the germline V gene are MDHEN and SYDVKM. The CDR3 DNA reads TGTGCCAGCCGTCAACAGGGAACCTCCTACGAGCAGTACTTC. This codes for CASRQQGTSYEQYF.

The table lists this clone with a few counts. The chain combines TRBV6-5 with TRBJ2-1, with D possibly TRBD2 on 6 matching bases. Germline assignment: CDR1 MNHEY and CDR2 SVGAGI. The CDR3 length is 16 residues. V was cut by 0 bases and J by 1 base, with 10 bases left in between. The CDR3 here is CASSYSRGLSYNEQFF. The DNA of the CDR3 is TGTGCCAGCAGTTACTCGCGGGGCCTTTCCTACAATGAGCAGTTCTTC.

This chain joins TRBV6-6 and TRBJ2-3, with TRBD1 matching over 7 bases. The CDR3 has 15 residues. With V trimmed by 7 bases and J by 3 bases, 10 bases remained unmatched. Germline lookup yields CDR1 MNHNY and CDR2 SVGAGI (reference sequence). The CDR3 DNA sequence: TGTGCCAGCACATGGTGGGGACAGCCTACAGATACGCAGTATTTT. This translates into CASTWWGQPTDTQYF.